One sample yielded the 16 T cell receptor beta chains listed below, sequenced in a study of shared clonotypes between healthy human individuals (dated by TCRdb to the early 2020s). Library preparation was by the immunoSEQ multiplex PCR assay. What TCRdb holds here is the immuneACCESS table cut down to in-frame rearrangements. Part of the clones is not present; checked against another copy, under half of the missing clones reflect an unresolved V gene, and the others are unexplained. The sample has millions of clones on record, more than 80% of them singletons. The ten largest account for roughly 0.13% of the sample. The specimen was naive CD4+ T cells sorted from blood. Reading the label with the study, this specimen's cell subset or site is: CD45RA+ positively selected. The source is a man aged 18 to 35 in good health.

The rearrangement joins TRBV5-4 to TRBJ2-4, with 8 bases identical to TRBD1. Looked up from germline, CDR1 is SGHNT and CDR2 is YYREEE (reference sequence). The CDR3 covers 16 residues. V shed 4 bases, J shed 3 bases, and the junction held 9 bases outside the gene matches. This chain's CDR3 is CASSQGAGVDKNIQYF. Written as DNA, the CDR3 is TGTGCCAGCAGCCAGGGGGCCGGCGTAGACAAAAACATTCAGTACTTC.

The chain recombines TRBV19 with TRBJ2-3; 11 bases are a match to TRBD2. This CDR3 is built from 18 residues. In germline, CDR1 is LNHDA, CDR2 SQIVND (reference sequence). V lost 3 bases and J lost 13; bases outside the gene matches: 21. The CDR3 is CASSIYHSSGGPPGFEYF. The CDR3 DNA reads TGTGCCAGTAGTATCTACCACTCTAGCGGGGGGCCCCCGGGGTTCGAGTATTTT.

The J gene is TRBJ2-7, the V gene TRBV27; D not resolved. V was shortened by 4 bases and J by 5 bases, with 21 bases between the two germline ends. Germline V gene lookup returns CDR1 MNHEY and CDR2 SMNVEV (reference sequence). This CDR3 has 16 residues. In DNA, the CDR3 is TGTGCCAGCAGTTCAAAAATACGGAGTAGCCTCGACGAGCAGTACTTC. Residues: CASSSKIRSSLDEQYF.

The J gene is TRBJ2-3, the V gene TRBV27; 10 nucleotides align to TRBD2. This CDR3 region has 16 residues. CDR1 is MNHEY and CDR2 is SMNVEV in the germline V gene (reference sequence). Trimming took 0 bases from V and 8 from J; bases not matched to a gene: 8. DNA of the CDR3: TGTGCCAGCAGTTTATCTCCTAGCGGGGGTCGTGGTACGCAGTATTTT. Its protein product is CASSLSPSGGRGTQYF.

J is TRBJ2-1 and V is TRBV19, with 12 bases lining up with TRBD2. CDR3 length equals 15 residues. Germline V CDR1 and CDR2: LNHDA, SQIVND (reference sequence). With V trimmed by 6 bases and J by 9 bases, 9 bases remained unmatched. The CDR3 sequence is CASRRLAGGPGEQFF. CDR3 nucleotide sequence: TGTGCCAGTAGACGGCTAGCGGGAGGGCCGGGTGAGCAGTTCTTC.

As for this clone: The identical CDR3 is also encoded by other nucleotide sequences in the sample. The V call is TRBV28, the J call TRBJ2-7; D is uncertain. CDR3 length equals 12 residues. V lost 4 bases to trimming and J lost 3 bases, with 7 bases between them. In germline, CDR1 is MDHEN, CDR2 SYDVKM. CDR3 bases: TGTGCCAGCAGTTCTCTTGGCTACGAGCAGTACTTC. Its protein is CASSSLGYEQYF.

The V gene is TRBV18, the J gene TRBJ2-7; D is unclear. This CDR3 has 15 residues. Germline lookup yields CDR1 KGHSH and CDR2 LQKENI. V lost 0 bases and J lost 6, with 15 bases in between. The CDR3 nucleotides read TGTGCCAGCTCACCACCGCCACACGGGTCTATCGAGCAGTACTTC. This gives the protein CASSPPPHGSIEQYF.

The chain recombines TRBV5-1 with TRBJ1-1; TRBD1 matches at 7 bases. J was trimmed by 3 bases and V by 4 bases; bases with no gene match: 9. This CDR3 spans 15 amino acids. Germline CDR1 SGHRS, CDR2 YFSETQ. In nucleotides, the CDR3 is TGCGCCAGCAGCCTCGGACAGGTTCGGGACACTGAAGCTTTCTTT. Translation: CASSLGQVRDTEAFF.

V usage is TRBV5-1 and J usage is TRBJ2-7; maybe TRBD1 (5 bases). The CDR3 totals 14 residues. V lost 0 bases to trimming and J lost 7 bases, with 14 bases between them. Per germline, CDR1 SGHRS and CDR2 YFSETQ. The CDR3 nucleotides read TGCGCCAGCAGCTTGGGGCCAGGGATGAGGGAGCAGTACTTC. Translated, it gives CASSLGPGMREQYF. Variable domain in full (rest from reference TRBV5-1 and TRBJ2-7): KAGVTQTPRYLIKTRGQQVTLSCSPISGHRSVSWYQQTPGQGLQFLFEYFSETQRNKGNFPGRFSGRQFSNSRSEMNVSTLELGDSALYLCASSLGPGMREQYFGPGTRLTVT.

The chain is built from TRBV28 and TRBJ1-2; possible D gene TRBD1, 5 bases. V dropped 5 bases and J dropped 4 bases, with 14 bases sitting between them. Germline lookup yields CDR1 MDHEN and CDR2 SYDVKM. The CDR3 is 14 residues long. The CDR3 loop reads CASSMGRVTYGYTF. The CDR3 coding sequence is TGTGCCAGCAGTATGGGACGGGTGACCTATGGCTACACCTTC.

About this clone itself: This specimen includes other DNA sequences encoding the same CDR3. The rearrangement joins TRBV6-5 to TRBJ1-1; D possibly corresponds to TRBD1 (5 bases). The CDR3 has 12 residues. V was shortened by 6 bases and J by 7 bases, with 12 bases between the two germline ends. Germline V CDR1 and CDR2: MNHEY, SVGAGI. The CDR3 DNA reads as TGTGCCAGCAGCCGGGGGACCCTTGAAGCTTTCTTT. This gives the protein CASSRGTLEAFF.

This rearrangement joins TRBV5-1 to TRBJ2-1, with TRBD2 as a possible D gene (6 bases). The germline gives CDR1 SGHRS, CDR2 YFSETQ. Trimming stripped 0 bases from V and 5 bases from J, with 9 bases between. The CDR3 has 14 residues. CDR3 nucleotide sequence: TGCGCCAGCAGCTTGGGGCTAGCGAACAATGAGCAGTTCTTC. Translating it yields CASSLGLANNEQFF.

The chain uses TRBV4-3 and TRBJ2-7; D not certain. Germline assignment: CDR1 LGHNA and CDR2 YSLEER. Trimming pared 0 bases from V and 0 bases from J, leaving 6 bases between. The length of the CDR3 is 14 residues. CDR3: CASSQDRLSYEQYF. CDR3 sequence (DNA): TGCGCCAGCAGCCAAGACAGACTCTCCTACGAGCAGTACTTC.

V is TRBV30 and J is TRBJ1-5; tentative D call: TRBD1 (5 bases). The CDR3 is 13 amino acids. The germline CDR1 and CDR2 sequences are GTSNPN and SVGIG (reference sequence). With 4 bases removed from V and 0 bases from J, the gap between germline ends came to 7 bases. The CDR3 nucleotides read TGTGCCTGGAAACAGGATAGCAATCAGCCCCAGCATTTT. Its translation: CAWKQDSNQPQHF.

V gene TRBV7-6 combines with J gene TRBJ1-6, with 8 bases fitting TRBD1. Germline CDR1 is SGHVS and CDR2 is FNYEAQ. J gave up 5 bases and V 5 bases, and 11 bases lay outside the gene matches. This CDR3 region has 17 residues. The CDR3 coding sequence is TGTGCCAGCAGCCCAATCCCGGACAGGGCTCATAATTCACCCCTCCACTTT. This codes for CASSPIPDRAHNSPLHF.

The CDR3 DNA is TGTGCCACCTTTCAAGCAGGGGGCGTCTACAATGAGCAGTTCTTC. Translating it yields CATFQAGGVYNEQFF. The V and J genes are TRBV6-1 and TRBJ2-1; 8 bases are a match to TRBD1. The germline V gene has CDR1 MNHNS and CDR2 SASEGT. V lost 10 bases, J lost 3 bases, and 11 bases stayed unmatched. The CDR3 totals 15 residues.